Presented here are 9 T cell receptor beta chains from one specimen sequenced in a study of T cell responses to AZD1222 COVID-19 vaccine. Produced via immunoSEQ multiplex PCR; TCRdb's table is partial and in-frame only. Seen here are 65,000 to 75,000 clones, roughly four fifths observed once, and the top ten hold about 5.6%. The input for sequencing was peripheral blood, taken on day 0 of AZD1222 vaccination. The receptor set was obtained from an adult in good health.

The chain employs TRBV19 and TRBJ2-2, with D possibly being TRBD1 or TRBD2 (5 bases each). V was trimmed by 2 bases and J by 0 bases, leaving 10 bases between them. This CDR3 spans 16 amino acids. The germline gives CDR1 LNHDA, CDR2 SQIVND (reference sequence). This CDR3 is CASSIYGATNTGELFF. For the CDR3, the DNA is TGTGCCAGTAGTATATACGGGGCGACGAACACCGGGGAGCTGTTTTTT.

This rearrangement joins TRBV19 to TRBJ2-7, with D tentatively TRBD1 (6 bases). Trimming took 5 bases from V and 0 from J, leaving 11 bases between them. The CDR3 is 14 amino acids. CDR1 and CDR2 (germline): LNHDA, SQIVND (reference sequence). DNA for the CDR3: TGTGCCAGTAGTGACCTACAGGGCTCCTACGAGCAGTACTTC. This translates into CASSDLQGSYEQYF.

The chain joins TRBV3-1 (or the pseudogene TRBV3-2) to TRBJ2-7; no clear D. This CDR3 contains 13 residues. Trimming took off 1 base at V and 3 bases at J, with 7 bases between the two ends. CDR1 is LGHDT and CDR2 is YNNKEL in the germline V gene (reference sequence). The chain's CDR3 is CASSQGRGYEQYF. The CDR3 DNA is TGTGCCAGCAGCCAAGGTAGAGGCTACGAGCAGTACTTC.

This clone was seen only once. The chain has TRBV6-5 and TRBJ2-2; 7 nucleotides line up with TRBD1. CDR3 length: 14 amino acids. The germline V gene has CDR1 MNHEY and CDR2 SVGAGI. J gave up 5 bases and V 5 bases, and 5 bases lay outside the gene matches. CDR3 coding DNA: TGTGCCAGCAGTAACAGGGGACAAACCGGGGAGCTGTTTTTT. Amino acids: CASSNRGQTGELFF.

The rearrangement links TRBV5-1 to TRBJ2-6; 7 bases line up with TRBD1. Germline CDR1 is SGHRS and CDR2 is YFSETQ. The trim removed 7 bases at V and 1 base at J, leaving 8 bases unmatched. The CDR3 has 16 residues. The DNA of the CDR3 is TGCGCCAGCGAAAAGGACAGGCGGTCTGGGGCCAACGTCCTGACTTTC. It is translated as CASEKDRRSGANVLTF.

CDR3 sequence: CASSYLARGLSYNEQFF. In DNA, the CDR3 is TGTGCCAGCAGTTATTTAGCAAGGGGGTTGTCCTACAATGAGCAGTTCTTC. The chain combines TRBV6-2 or TRBV6-3 with TRBJ2-1; TRBD1 is a possible D gene (6 bases). V lost 3 bases to trimming and J lost 1 base, with 16 bases between them. The CDR3 runs to 17 residues. Germline V CDR1 and CDR2: MNHEY, SVGEGT.

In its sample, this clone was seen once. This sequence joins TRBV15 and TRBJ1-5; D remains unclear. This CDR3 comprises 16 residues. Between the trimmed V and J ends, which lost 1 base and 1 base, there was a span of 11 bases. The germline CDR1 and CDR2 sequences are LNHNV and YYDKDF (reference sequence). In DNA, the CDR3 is TGTGCCACCAGCAGAGGTCTTGGGGTGAGCAATCAGCCCCAGCATTTT. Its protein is CATSRGLGVSNQPQHF.

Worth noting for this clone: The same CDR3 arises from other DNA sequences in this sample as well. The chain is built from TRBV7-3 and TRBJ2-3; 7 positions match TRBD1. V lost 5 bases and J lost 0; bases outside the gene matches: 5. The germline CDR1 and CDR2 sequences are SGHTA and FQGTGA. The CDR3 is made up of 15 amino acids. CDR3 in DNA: TGTGCCAGCAGCCCCCTGGGACAGAGCACAGATACGCAGTATTTT. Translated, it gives CASSPLGQSTDTQYF.

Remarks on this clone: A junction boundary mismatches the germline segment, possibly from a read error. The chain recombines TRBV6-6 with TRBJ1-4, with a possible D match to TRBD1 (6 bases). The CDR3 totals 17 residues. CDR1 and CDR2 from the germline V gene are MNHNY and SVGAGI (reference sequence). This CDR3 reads CASSPGRLLQGNGKLFF. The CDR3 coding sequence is TGTGCCAGCAGTCCGGGACGACTACTCCAGGGGAATGGAAAACTGTTTTTT.